The entry below gives a single TCR beta chain sequence along with its context. Its specificity is unknown. A much larger clone lies a single base off, so this may be a read error. The data originate from a study of regulatory T cells in long-lasting Graves disease. Whole-study findings and limits: It was in persistent disease that TRBV28, TRBJ1-2 and TRBJ2-5 were favored. TCR diversity was lower in persistent Graves' patients than in newly diagnosed ones.

Arm-PCR with iRepertoire HTBI primers amplified the CDR3 regions for these TCR beta libraries. A single record per CDR3 protein comes from TCRdb applying MiXCR to the multiplex PCR reads. The sample yields fewer than 450,000 distinct CDR3 sequences, around a quarter seen once. Time point indicated: persistent/refractory GD, antithyroid drugs over 5 years with positive TRAb. Following extraction of RNA from PBMCs, that RNA was used to make the TCR library. Germline V lookup: CDR1 MDHEN, CDR2 SYDVKM. The CDR3 has 12 amino acids. The V gene lost 8 bases and the J gene lost 5 bases, with 10 bases spanning the gap.

This clonotype was sampled from a female donor with Graves disease. This rearrangement joins TRBV28 to TRBJ1-5, with D unresolved. Sequenced material: peripheral blood mononuclear cells (PBMCs), taken when the disease was refractory, from a patient treated with antithyroid drugs. For the CDR3, the DNA is TGTGCCAGCCGGGTATACGATCAGCCCCAGCATTTT. It yields the protein CASRVYDQPQHF.